This is a list of T cell receptor beta chains from one sample in a study of graft-versus-host responses after intestinal transplantation. Data came from immunoSEQ multiplex PCR; TCRdb stores just in-frame clones and leaves some out. This table has about 89,000 clones, 91% appearing once. No cognate antigen is known for these TCRs. Sequenced here: unstimulated CD4+ T cells sorted from spleen or lymph node cells, sampled before intestinal transplant. The source is a human donor who received an intestinal transplant. CDR3s leave out the opening cysteine and the closing phenylalanine or tryptophan. D genes are given only for firm matches. Some rows have no size entry. The others give once, few or many, or a class for an expanded clone.

d_call	clone_size	j_call	v_call	cdr3_aa
NA	NA	TRBJ2-7	TRBV11-3	ASSLDQYEQY
NA	NA	TRBJ2-1	TRBV6-5	ASSSQVRNEQF
TRBD2	NA	TRBJ2-1	TRBV7-2	ASSLIWGGYNEQF
TRBD1	NA	TRBJ1-2	TRBV9	ASSIRTGGYGYT
TRBD2	NA	TRBJ2-2	TRBV25-1	ASSERLRGGALPGELF
NA	once	TRBJ1-6	TRBV18	ASSGGPSNSPLH
NA	NA	TRBJ1-1	TRBV10-3	AIRSSLNTEAF
NA	once	NA	TRBV6-6	ASKREPTYEQY
TRBD1	NA	TRBJ2-2	TRBV7-7	ASSPDRAGELF
TRBD1	NA	TRBJ1-2	TRBV5-6	ASSIGQGTLTLYGYT
NA	NA	TRBJ1-1	TRBV19	ASSTMGGGQDTEAF
NA	NA	TRBJ1-6	TRBV4-1	ASSHEGGNKKSSPLH
TRBD2	NA	TRBJ2-7	TRBV7-8	ASSKHGTLGLAGAYEQY
NA	NA	TRBJ2-3	TRBV2	ASSADLVGTDTQY
NA	NA	TRBJ1-2	TRBV30	AWSERTAYGYT
TRBD1	once	TRBJ2-1	TRBV7-9	ASSSGTGALEQF
NA	once	TRBJ1-6	TRBV7-2	ASSLVEVYNSPLH